A selection of T cell receptor beta chains follows, all from one sample in a study of cytomegalovirus exposure and HLA in healthy donors. Assay used: immunoSEQ multiplex PCR; TCRdb lists only in-frame clones, some missing. The table records 180,000 or so clones, more than 65% of them present only once. Sequencing was done on a sample of PBMCs. These receptors all come from a woman aged 25 to 45 in good health and CMV-seropositive. Each CDR3 is given with its conserved first and last residue. A D gene is named only where the DNA matches it firmly. Some rows mark clone size as missing; the rest say once, few, many or name a class of expanded clone.

TGCGCCAGCAGCCTAACCGAGGGGGCCACAGATACGCAGTATTTT	CASSLTEGATDTQYF	TRBJ2-3	TRBV4-1	TRBD1	-
TGTGCCAGTAGCCAGGGTGGAACTTACGAGCAGTACTTC	CASSQGGTYEQYF	TRBJ2-7	TRBV19	-	-
TGTGCCAGCAGCCGGGACAGGGGGCCCTACGAGCAGTACTTC	CASSRDRGPYEQYF	TRBJ2-7	TRBV11-2	TRBD1	-
TGTTCCAGCAGCTTAGTTTCAAGTTCGAGCACCCCAAACTTC	CSSSLVSSSSTPNF	TRBJ2-7	TRBV7-9	-	-
TGTGCCAGCAAGGACATTACCTCTGGAAACACCATATATTTT	CASKDITSGNTIYF	TRBJ1-3	TRBV28	-	-
TGCGCCAGCAGGCGAACCGGGACAGCTAATGAAAAACTGTTTTTT	CASRRTGTANEKLFF	TRBJ1-4	TRBV4-1	TRBD1	few
TGTGCCAGCAGTTTATATCAGGGGCTCGCCTATGGCTACACCTTC	CASSLYQGLAYGYTF	TRBJ1-2	TRBV27	-	-
TGCGCCAGCAGCCCCTACGGTCAGGGGACCTACGAGCAGTACTTC	CASSPYGQGTYEQYF	TRBJ2-7	TRBV4-3	-	-
TGTGCCAGCAGCTTTAACAGGGGGAATCAGCCCCAGCATTTT	CASSFNRGNQPQHF	TRBJ1-5	TRBV5-6	TRBD1	-
TGTGCCAGCAGACAGGCCGGGGAGCTGTTTTTT	CASRQAGELFF	TRBJ2-2	TRBV7-2	-	few
TGTGCCAGCTCCTACGGGAGTGGACGTTATTACGAGCAGTACTTC	CASSYGSGRYYEQYF	TRBJ2-7	TRBV9	-	-
TGTGCCAGCAGCTTACTACGGGGGGGCGAGCAGTACTTC	CASSLLRGGEQYF	TRBJ2-7	TRBV7-9	TRBD2	-
TGTGCCAGCAGTTTACCAGGCTCCGGAAACACCATATATTTT	CASSLPGSGNTIYF	TRBJ1-3	TRBV28	-	-
TGTGCCGGCGGGGGGGACAACACCGGGGAGCTGTTTTTT	CAGGGDNTGELFF	TRBJ2-2	TRBV10-3	TRBD2	-
TGTGCCAGCAGTTCCGGACAGGGCTTAGCTAACTATGGCTACACCTTC	CASSSGQGLANYGYTF	TRBJ1-2	TRBV7-2	TRBD1	few
TGCGCCAGCAGTGAGGGACAGGGGCTTTCCTACGAGCAGTACTTC	CASSEGQGLSYEQYF	TRBJ2-7	TRBV10-2	TRBD1	-
TGTGCCAGCACCGACACGGGGGGACGTGAAAAACTGTTTTTT	CASTDTGGREKLFF	TRBJ1-4	TRBV6-1	-	-
TGCGCCAGCAGCCAAGTAGCAGCGGGGGGACCAGAGACCCAGTACTTC	CASSQVAAGGPETQYF	TRBJ2-5	TRBV4-3	TRBD2	-
TGTGCCAGCAGTTTGAGGACAGGGCGGTACGAGCAGTACTTC	CASSLRTGRYEQYF	TRBJ2-7	TRBV28	TRBD1	-
TGTGCCAGCAGCCCGGGACAGGCCGACAATGAGCAGTTCTTC	CASSPGQADNEQFF	TRBJ2-1	TRBV7-6	TRBD1	-
TGTGCCAGCAGGGCCGGGACAGGGGGCCCTAGGTCTGAAGCTTTCTTT	CASRAGTGGPRSEAFF	TRBJ1-1	TRBV2	TRBD1	-
TGTGCCAGCAGCTTCCAGACAGGGATTTACGAGCAGTACTTC	CASSFQTGIYEQYF	TRBJ2-7	TRBV7-6	TRBD1	-
TGTGCCAGCAGCCCCGAGACAGGCTTGAATTCACCCCTCCACTTT	CASSPETGLNSPLHF	TRBJ1-6	TRBV13	-	-
TGTGCCAGTAGGCCAGGGGTTGAGGATGGCTACACCTTC	CASRPGVEDGYTF	TRBJ1-2	TRBV19	-	once
TGTGCCAGCAGCTTAGATGGGGGGGGTCAGCCCCAGCATTTT	CASSLDGGGQPQHF	TRBJ1-5	TRBV11-2	-	-
TGCAGCGTTGATAGGGACAGGGGCGAGCAGTACTTC	CSVDRDRGEQYF	TRBJ2-7	TRBV29-1	TRBD1	few
TGTGCCAGCAGTGGGGACTGGAAAGAGACCCAGTACTTC	CASSGDWKETQYF	TRBJ2-5	TRBV6-1	-	-